This passage covers 13 T cell receptor beta chains from one sample sequenced in a study of blood T cell repertoires in COVID-19. Sequenced by immunoSEQ multiplex PCR; TCRdb stores in-frame clones only, minus some. This sample has under 110,000 clones, with 85% found just once. Source material: peripheral blood. These receptor sequences come from a woman in her 70s with active or convalescent COVID-19.

The CDR3 spells CASSALRGSNTEAFF. For the CDR3, the DNA is TGTGCCAGCAGCGCTTTGCGGGGTTCGAACACTGAAGCTTTCTTT. V gene TRBV28 combines with J gene TRBJ1-1; D gene ambiguous. Germline assignment: CDR1 MDHEN and CDR2 SYDVKM. V dropped 6 bases and J dropped 1 base, with 15 bases sitting between them. This CDR3 contains 15 residues. The entire variable domain, with the rest obtained from reference TRBV28 and TRBJ1-1, is as follows: DVKVTQSSRYLVKRTGEKVFLECVQDMDHENMFWYRQDPGLGLRLIYFSYDVKMKEKGDIPEGYSVSREKKERFSLILESASTNQTSMYLCASSALRGSNTEAFFGQGTRLTVV.

This chain uses TRBV4-3 with TRBJ1-2; perhaps TRBD1 as D (6 bases). This CDR3 spans 15 amino acids. Trimming stripped 0 bases from V and 1 base from J, with 9 bases between. The germline CDR1 and CDR2 sequences are LGHNA and YSLEER. CDR3 in DNA: TGCGCCAGCAGCCAAGAGGTAGGGGGTAACTATGGCTACACCTTC. This codes for CASSQEVGGNYGYTF.

This clone came up once. The gene calls are TRBV27 and TRBJ2-1, with a weak D call TRBD1 (5 bases). Trimming pared 2 bases from V and 8 bases from J, leaving 19 bases between. CDR1 and CDR2 (germline): MNHEY, SMNVEV (reference sequence). The CDR3 sequence is 16 residues long. CDR3 DNA sequence: TGTGCCAGCAGTTTACCTACCCCCCGCCAGGGCTATGAGCAGTTCTTC. Encoded protein: CASSLPTPRQGYEQFF.

The V gene is TRBV28, the J gene TRBJ1-2; tentatively, D is TRBD1 (5 bases). Germline V gene lookup returns CDR1 MDHEN and CDR2 SYDVKM. V was cut by 3 bases and J by 7 bases, with 12 bases left in between. The CDR3 runs 13 residues. The CDR3 reads CASSLGLVGGYTF. The CDR3 DNA is TGTGCCAGCAGTTTGGGGCTTGTCGGTGGCTACACCTTC.

This chain joins TRBV6-5 and TRBJ1-1; perhaps TRBD1 as D (5 bases). Germline CDR1 is MNHEY and CDR2 is SVGAGI. V was clipped by 0 bases and J by 1 base, with 12 bases between them. This CDR3 contains 16 residues. The CDR3 is CASSYSRTTANTEAFF. In nucleotides, the CDR3 is TGTGCCAGCAGTTACTCGAGGACAACCGCGAACACTGAAGCTTTCTTT.

The genes are TRBV7-8 and TRBJ1-1, with D perhaps matching TRBD1 (6 bases). The CDR3 covers 17 residues. The V and J ends lost 4 bases and 4 bases respectively, with 22 bases between them. Germline-derived CDR1 and CDR2 are SGHVS and FQNEAQ. The CDR3 nucleotides read TGTGCCAGCAGCTCCACTGCGCGCAGGGGTGGGGGCACTGAAGCTTTCTTT. Amino acid sequence: CASSSTARRGGGTEAFF.

The rearrangement joins TRBV7-2 to TRBJ2-1, with D perhaps matching TRBD2 (7 bases). The CDR3 sequence is 18 residues long. Germline values: CDR1 SGHTA, CDR2 FQGNSA. V was cut by 1 base and J by 6 bases, with 22 bases left in between. DNA of the CDR3: TGTGCCAGCAGCTTAGTATCCGGGGGGCAGGGTGGTCGCAATGAGCAGTTCTTC. Translated, it gives CASSLVSGGQGGRNEQFF.

The gene calls are TRBV6-4 and TRBJ1-2; tentatively, D is TRBD1 (6 bases). CDR3 length: 14 amino acids. The germline V gene has CDR1 MRHNA and CDR2 SNTAGT. Trimming removed 4 bases at V and 6 bases at J, with 15 bases between. The CDR3 is CASSAQGSGHGYTF. In DNA form, the CDR3 reads TGTGCCAGCAGTGCACAGGGAAGCGGACATGGCTACACCTTC.

This clone appeared a few times. V gene TRBV4-1 combines with J gene TRBJ2-3, with 13 bases lining up with TRBD2. J was trimmed by 4 bases and V by 4 bases; bases with no gene match: 5. There are 16 residues in the CDR3. The V gene's germline CDR1 is MGHRA and CDR2 YSYEKL. CDR3 amino acids: CASSPGLAGTSDTQYF. CDR3 sequence (DNA): TGCGCCAGCAGCCCGGGACTAGCGGGGACATCAGATACGCAGTATTTT.

This clone was recorded only once. The rearrangement links TRBV3-1 (or the pseudogene TRBV3-2) to TRBJ2-7, with D possibly being TRBD1 (5 bases). The CDR3 has 17 amino acids. Germline CDR1 and CDR2: LGHDT and YNNKEL (reference sequence). V dropped 0 bases and J dropped 0 bases, with 15 bases sitting between them. In DNA form, the CDR3 reads TGTGCCAGCAGCCAAGATCCCAGGGCCCTAGTCTCCTACGAGCAGTACTTC. It encodes CASSQDPRALVSYEQYF.

The chain links TRBV24-1 to TRBJ2-7; 10 nucleotides agree with TRBD2. V lost 4 bases and J lost 4; bases outside the gene matches: 6. The CDR3 sequence is 15 residues long. CDR1 is KGHDR and CDR2 is SFDVKD in the germline V gene. CDR3 coding DNA: TGTGCCACCAGTGACCCTAGCGGGGGAAAGTACGAGCAGTACTTC. This translates into CATSDPSGGKYEQYF.

The gene calls are TRBV6-5 and TRBJ1-6, with D possibly matching TRBD1 (5 bases). Germline V CDR1 and CDR2: MNHEY, SVGAGI. Trimming took 3 bases from V and 5 from J, leaving 8 bases between them. This CDR3 has 14 amino acids. CDR3 sequence reads: CASSYIRDNSPLHF. The CDR3 nucleotides are TGTGCCAGCAGTTATATCAGGGATAATTCACCCCTCCACTTT.

The CDR3 DNA reads as TGTGCCAGCAGTGAATATGGGGCGGGGCGCAATGAGCAGTTCTTC. Amino acid sequence: CASSEYGAGRNEQFF. The V gene is TRBV25-1, the J gene TRBJ2-1; the D gene is possibly TRBD2 (6 bases). CDR1 and CDR2 from the germline V gene are MGHDK and SYGVNS. Deletions cut 0 bases from V and 6 bases from J, with 12 bases between. The CDR3 consists of 15 residues. Drawing the rest from reference TRBV25-1 and TRBJ2-1, the complete variable domain is EADIYQTPRYLVIGTGKKITLECSQTMGHDKMYWYQQDPGMELHLIHYSYGVNSTEKGDLSSESTVSRIRTEHFPLTLESARPSHTSQYLCASSEYGAGRNEQFFGPGTRLTVL.